The clone carrying this T cell receptor (beta chain) was counted only a few times. Its target is unknown. This entry comes from a study of identical twins. The V gene end was trimmed by 7 bases and the J gene end by 7 bases; junction bases not matched to a gene: 11. Germline CDR1 is SQVTM and CDR2 is ANQGSEA. This CDR3 is built from 14 residues. Carrying unique molecular identifiers, the cDNA also gained a universal primer site through template switching. TCRdb fed the 5' RACE reads into MiXCR, producing one record per CDR3 protein. Of roughly 350,000 distinct CDR3 sequences in the sample, around 9% were seen once. Points from the study as a whole: Out-of-frame alpha sequences shared by twins showed excess low generation probability. Zero-insertion findings could be partly confounded by invariant cells (MAIT and iNKT cells).

V is TRBV29-1 and J is TRBJ1-4; 8 bases fit TRBD1. The sequence was collected from a woman between 45 and 65 years old in good health. Material for sequencing was naive T cells sorted from blood. CDR3 amino acids: CSAARQGKAEKLFF. The CDR3 nucleotides read TGCAGCGCCGCGCGACAGGGGAAGGCTGAAAAACTGTTTTTT. Drawing the rest from reference TRBV29-1 and TRBJ1-4, the complete variable domain is SAVISQKPSRDICQRGTSLTIQCQVDSQVTMMFWYRQQPGQSLTLIATANQGSEATYESGFVIDKFPISRPNLTFSTLTVSNMSPEDSSIYLCSAARQGKAEKLFFGSGTQLSVL.